The source of this T cell receptor beta chain is a study of blood T cell repertoires in COVID-19. Study summary: T cells, B-cell-depleted T cells, or PBMCs supplied cDNA or gDNA.

V was clipped by 5 bases and J by 1 base; unmatched bases: 1. This CDR3 is built from 14 residues. The germline CDR1 and CDR2 sequences are MNHEY and SVGAGI. The data were produced by immunoSEQ multiplex PCR, yet TCRdb's version contains in-frame clones alone and is incomplete. Counted here are 55,000 to 90,000 clones, 88% occurring once; the ten biggest clones make up 1.1% to 1.5%. The V and J genes are TRBV6-5 and TRBJ1-5; 8 bases are a match to TRBD1. This TCR was recovered from a human donor in a cohort sampled during active COVID-19. Sequenced material: peripheral blood. CDR3 DNA sequence: TGTGCCAGCAGTAGGGACAGGAGCAATCAGCCCCAGCATTTT. Protein: CASSRDRSNQPQHF.